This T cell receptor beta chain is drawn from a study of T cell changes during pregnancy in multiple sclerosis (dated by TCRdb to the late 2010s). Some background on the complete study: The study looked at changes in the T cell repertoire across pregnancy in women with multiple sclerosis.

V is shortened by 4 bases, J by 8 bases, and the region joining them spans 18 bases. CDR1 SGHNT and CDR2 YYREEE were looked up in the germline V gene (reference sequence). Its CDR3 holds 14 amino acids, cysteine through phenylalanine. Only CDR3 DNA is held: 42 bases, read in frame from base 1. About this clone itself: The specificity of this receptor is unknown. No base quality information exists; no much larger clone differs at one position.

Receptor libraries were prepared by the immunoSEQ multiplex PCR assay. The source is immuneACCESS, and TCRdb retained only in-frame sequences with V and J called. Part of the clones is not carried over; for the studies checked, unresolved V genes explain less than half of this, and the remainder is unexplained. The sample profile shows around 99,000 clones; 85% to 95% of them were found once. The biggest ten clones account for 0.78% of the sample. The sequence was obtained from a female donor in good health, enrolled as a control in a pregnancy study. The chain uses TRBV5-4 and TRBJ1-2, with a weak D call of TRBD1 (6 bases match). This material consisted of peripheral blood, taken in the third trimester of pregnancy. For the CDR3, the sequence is CASSDSQGARGYTF. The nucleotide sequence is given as TGTGCCAGCAGCGACTCACAGGGAGCGCGCGGCTACACCTTC.